This T cell receptor (beta chain) was sequenced in a study of blood T cells in healthy people across ages. Study details: Capture by template switching was about one barcoded beta molecule per two T cells.

It was with a sample-barcoded 5' primer and a J-beta primer mix that a second PCR of about 7 to 12 cycles was run. MiXCR was run by TCRdb on the 5' RACE reads, yielding one entry per CDR3 protein. The sample yields some 850,000 distinct CDR3 sequences, roughly 25% seen once. Trimming left V 4 bases short and J 7 bases short, with 26 bases between. The CDR3 is 17 residues long. The germline CDR1 and CDR2 sequences are MDHEN and SYDVKM. Concerning this clonotype: What it binds is not known.

Study-level findings and limits: Naive T cell percentage and TCR beta diversity correlated strongly.

This same sample was also taken into another study, of T cells of mothers and their children. That study reports: Second-PCR primer M1S introduced sample barcodes and 2-4 random nucleotides. Across the analysis, no persistent microchimeric T cell clones were detected.

This rearrangement joins TRBV28 to TRBJ2-7; tentatively, D is TRBD2 (7 bases). The sample consisted of blood. This clonotype originated in a boy aged 5-17 years in good health. The CDR3 DNA follows: TGTGCCAGCAGTTCCCCCCTCGGGGGGCCCCTAGGTCAAGAGCAGTACTTC. Its protein product is CASSSPLGGPLGQEQYF.